This passage covers 31 T cell receptor beta chains from one sample sequenced in a study of CD8+ T cells in alopecia areata (dated by TCRdb to between 2018 and 2020). The time point label corresponds to: roughly 24 weeks on oral tofacitinib. The treatment or condition label for this specimen denotes: oral pan-JAK inhibitor, 5-10 mg twice daily. Receptor libraries were prepared by the immunoSEQ multiplex PCR assay. For TCR sequencing, RNA was extracted from every sample and reverse transcribed into cDNA to serve as template. TCRdb retrieved this table from immuneACCESS and kept in-frame rearrangements only. Not all clones are present; in checked studies, unresolved V genes account for under half, and no reason is known for the remainder. The sample records some 88,000 clones, roughly 47% of which are singletons. The top ten clonotypes cover 15% to 20% of the sample. Sequences were derived from CD8+ T cells sorted from blood, sampled at week 24, from a patient treated with tofacitinib. The receptors come from a human donor with alopecia areata.

This chain links TRBV9 with TRBJ2-7; maybe TRBD2 (7 bases). CDR3 length: 15 amino acids. CDR1 SGDLS and CDR2 YYNGEE come from the germline V gene. The V end lost 4 bases, the J end lost 3 bases, and 17 bases lay between the germline ends. The CDR3 spells CASSPRGGHLYEQYF. Written as DNA, the CDR3 is TGTGCCAGCAGCCCGAGGGGGGGACATCTCTACGAGCAGTACTTC.

This clone came up a few times. This chain links TRBV29-1 with TRBJ1-1; no definite D call. V shed 1 base and J shed 4 bases, with 4 bases lying between them. CDR3 length equals 11 residues. The V gene's germline CDR1 is SQVTM and CDR2 ANQGSEA. The CDR3, as DNA: TGCAGCGTTGAAGGGGGCACTGAAGCTTTCTTT. This encodes CSVEGGTEAFF.

This chain links TRBV5-1 with TRBJ2-1; D is undetermined. Trimming left V 2 bases short and J 5 bases short, with 8 bases between. From germline, CDR1 is SGHRS and CDR2 YFSETQ. CDR3 size: 13 residues. The CDR3, as DNA: TGCGCCAGCAGCTTAACCAGGAACAATGAGCAGTTCTTC. This gives the protein CASSLTRNNEQFF.

J is TRBJ2-1 and V is TRBV4-3; D is ambiguous. V was clipped by 1 base and J by 7 bases, with 11 bases between them. CDR1 is LGHNA, CDR2 YSLEER, per germline. This CDR3 is 14 amino acids long. CDR3 loop: CASSQGLVENEQFF. CDR3 nucleotides: TGCGCCAGCAGCCAAGGGCTAGTGGAGAATGAGCAGTTCTTC.

This clone was picked up a small number of times. The chain has TRBV29-1 and TRBJ2-1; 7 bases match TRBD1. The CDR3 has 15 residues. Germline CDR1 reads SQVTM; CDR2 reads ANQGSEA. The junction had 10 bases not matched to a gene; V was cut back by 6 bases and J by 2 bases. The CDR3 sequence is CSVGVTDRPYNEQFF. The CDR3 DNA reads TGCAGCGTGGGGGTTACGGACAGGCCCTACAATGAGCAGTTCTTC.

The genes are TRBV29-1 and TRBJ2-1; 8 nucleotides agree with TRBD2. The CDR3 totals 14 residues. The trim removed 4 bases at V and 5 bases at J, leaving 7 bases unmatched. CDR1 and CDR2 (germline): SQVTM, ANQGSEA. Written as DNA, the CDR3 is TGCAGCGTTGCTGGAGCGGGAGTGGACAATGAGCAGTTCTTC. This sequence encodes CSVAGAGVDNEQFF.

The chain has TRBV7-9 and TRBJ1-2, with 8 positions matching TRBD1. Trimming removed 1 base from V and 5 bases from J; junction bases left unmatched: 6. The germline CDR1 and CDR2 sequences are SEHNR and FQNEAQ (reference sequence). The CDR3 is 15 residues long. The CDR3 sequence is CASSLDPGGAYGYTF. In DNA, the CDR3 is TGTGCCAGCAGCTTAGATCCAGGGGGCGCGTATGGCTACACCTTC. Full variable domain (rest looked up from reference TRBV7-9 and TRBJ1-2): DTGVSQNPRHKITKRGQNVTFRCDPISEHNRLYWYRQTLGQGPEFLTYFQNEAQLEKSRLLSDRFSAERPKGSFSTLEIQRTEQGDSAMYLCASSLDPGGAYGYTFGSGTRLTVV.

The rearrangement links TRBV5-1 to TRBJ2-2; either TRBD1 or TRBD2 may fit D (5 bases each). Germline V CDR1 and CDR2: SGHRS, YFSETQ. This CDR3 spans 15 amino acids. Trimming left V 2 bases short and J 4 bases short, with 12 bases between. The CDR3 loop is CASSFTSGSTGELFF. The CDR3 bases are TGCGCCAGCAGCTTTACGTCAGGGAGCACCGGGGAGCTGTTTTTT.

The V gene is TRBV5-1, the J gene TRBJ2-7; tentatively, D is TRBD2 (6 bases). Germline V gene lookup returns CDR1 SGHRS and CDR2 YFSETQ. Between the trimmed V and J ends, which lost 6 bases and 3 bases, there was a span of 10 bases. The length of the CDR3 is 12 residues. The CDR3 spells CASTGGNYEQYF. The CDR3 coding sequence is TGCGCCAGCACTGGCGGGAACTACGAGCAGTACTTC. The whole variable domain, remainder taken from reference TRBV5-1 and TRBJ2-7, is KAGVTQTPRYLIKTRGQQVTLSCSPISGHRSVSWYQQTPGQGLQFLFEYFSETQRNKGNFPGRFSGRQFSNSRSEMNVSTLELGDSALYLCASTGGNYEQYFGPGTRLTVT.

The table lists this clone with many counts. V is TRBV7-8 and J is TRBJ2-1; 9 bases are a match to TRBD2. The CDR3 totals 16 residues. J lost 4 bases, V lost 3 bases, and 7 bases had no gene match. Germline V gives CDR1 SGHVS, CDR2 FQNEAQ. CDR3 nucleotides: TGTGCCAGCAGCTTCTTGTTAGCGGGAGCATACAATGAGCAGTTCTTC. It translates to CASSFLLAGAYNEQFF. The whole variable domain, filled in from reference TRBV7-8 and TRBJ2-1, reads GAGVSQSPRYKVAKRGQDVALRCDPISGHVSLFWYQQALGQGPEFLTYFQNEAQLDKSGLPSDRFFAERPEGSVSTLKIQRTQQEDSAVYLCASSFLLAGAYNEQFFGPGTRLTVL.

The rearrangement links TRBV19 to TRBJ2-1; maybe TRBD2 (5 bases). This CDR3 comprises 16 residues. Germline loops: CDR1 LNHDA, CDR2 SQIVND (reference sequence). Trimming took 6 bases from V and 0 from J, leaving 15 bases between them. The CDR3 reads CASRNGAAISYNEQFF. CDR3 nucleotide sequence: TGTGCCAGTAGAAACGGAGCGGCTATCTCCTACAATGAGCAGTTCTTC.

V and J are TRBV29-1 and TRBJ2-5; 7 nucleotides match TRBD1. Germline V CDR1 and CDR2: SQVTM, ANQGSEA. The V segment lost 5 bases and the J segment 2 bases; nucleotides outside the gene matches: 8. The CDR3 runs to 14 residues. CDR3 sequence reads: CSVTSPGQQETQYF. The DNA for the CDR3 is TGCAGCGTTACCAGCCCGGGACAGCAAGAGACCCAGTACTTC.

This clone was detected only a few times. The CDR3 here is CASSYSTSGTSYEQYF. CDR3 in DNA: TGTGCCAGCAGTTACTCGACCAGCGGGACCTCCTACGAGCAGTACTTC. The chain recombines TRBV6-5 with TRBJ2-7, with 7 bases that match TRBD2. The junction had 5 bases not matched to a gene; V was cut back by 0 bases and J by 0 bases. Germline CDR1 reads MNHEY; CDR2 reads SVGAGI. This CDR3 region has 16 residues.

In this sample, this clone turned up once. The rearrangement uses TRBV15 and TRBJ2-3; D is perhaps TRBD2 (5 bases). The V gene lost 5 bases and the J gene lost 3 bases, with 18 bases spanning the gap. Germline lookup yields CDR1 LNHNV and CDR2 YYDKDF (reference sequence). CDR3 length equals 16 residues. Here the CDR3 DNA reads TGTGCCACCAGCCCCCAGAGAGGGATATGGACAGATACGCAGTATTTT. Protein: CATSPQRGIWTDTQYF.

The chain links TRBV27 to TRBJ2-3; TRBD2 matches at 12 bases. The CDR3 sequence is 18 residues long. The J segment lost 2 bases and the V segment lost 4 bases, leaving 10 bases of the junction unmatched. The germline CDR1 and CDR2 sequences are MNHEY and SMNVEV (reference sequence). The CDR3, as DNA: TGTGCCAGCAGTTCGGCGGTCGGACTAGCGGGACCCACAGATACGCAGTATTTT. It codes for CASSSAVGLAGPTDTQYF.

V is TRBV15 and J is TRBJ1-4, with TRBD1 as a possible D gene (5 bases). CDR3 length: 14 amino acids. CDR1 LNHNV and CDR2 YYDKDF come from the germline V gene (reference sequence). Between the trimmed V and J ends, which lost 2 bases and 7 bases, there was a span of 11 bases. The CDR3 DNA follows: TGTGCCACCAGCAGACCCCCGACAGTTGAAAAACTGTTTTTT. It specifies CATSRPPTVEKLFF.

With regard to this clone: An end of the junction does not agree with germline; a read error may underlie this. The rearrangement joins TRBV2 to TRBJ2-3; 10 bases are shared with TRBD2. CDR1 is SNHLY and CDR2 is FYNNEI in the germline V gene. This CDR3 comprises 15 residues. This CDR3 reads CASSQAGGPSDTQYF. The CDR3 DNA is TGTGCCAGCAGTCAAGCGGGAGGGCCTTCAGATACGCAGTATTTT.

The rearrangement links TRBV2 to TRBJ2-2, with D unresolved. Trimming removed 4 bases from V and 2 bases from J, with 17 bases in between. Germline CDR1 is SNHLY and CDR2 is FYNNEI. CDR3 length equals 17 residues. The CDR3 DNA sequence: TGTGCCAGCAGTGGTCGCTATGGGAAACCTAACACCGGGGAGCTGTTTTTT. It codes for CASSGRYGKPNTGELFF.

The rearrangement uses TRBV29-1 and TRBJ2-5; D ambiguous. The J call may be faulty, since TRBJ2-7 better matches the DNA end. CDR1 is SQVTM, CDR2 ANQGSEA, per germline. This CDR3 contains 11 residues. Written as DNA, the CDR3 is TGCAGCGTTGAGCTGGATTCCGAGCAGTACTTC. As protein: CSVELDSEQYF.

J is TRBJ2-1 and V is TRBV14; D may be TRBD1 (6 bases). This CDR3 region has 11 residues. Trimming took off 1 base at V and 16 bases at J, with 11 bases between the two ends. The germline V gene encodes CDR1 SGHDN and CDR2 FVKESK. CDR3 protein: CASSQGTVKFF. CDR3 nucleotide sequence: TGTGCCAGCAGCCAAGGGACAGTAAAATTCTTC.

This clone was found many times. CDR3 nucleotides: TGTGCCAGCAGTTACACACGGGAAGGCAATGAGCAGTTCTTC. This codes for CASSYTREGNEQFF. The chain links TRBV6-4 to TRBJ2-1; maybe TRBD2 (5 bases). The CDR3 has 14 residues. Between the trimmed V and J ends, which lost 5 bases and 6 bases, there was a span of 14 bases. The V gene's germline CDR1 is MRHNA and CDR2 SNTAGT.

This sequence joins TRBV15 and TRBJ2-7; D unclear. V gave up 5 bases and J gave up 3 bases, with 2 bases separating them. The germline V gene has CDR1 LNHNV and CDR2 YYDKDF (reference sequence). CDR3 length: 10 amino acids. The CDR3 loop is CATSLYEQYF. CDR3 DNA sequence: TGTGCCACCAGCCTCTACGAGCAGTACTTC. Full variable domain (remainder filled in from reference TRBV15 and TRBJ2-7): DAMVIQNPRYQVTQFGKPVTLSCSQTLNHNVMYWYQQKSSQAPKLLFHYYDKDFNNEADTPDNFQSRRPNTSFCFLDIRSPGLGDTAMYLCATSLYEQYFGPGTRLTVT.

This clone was counted between two and nine times. V gene TRBV7-2 combines with J gene TRBJ2-7; TRBD2 matches 12 bases. The CDR3 is made up of 16 amino acids. V was clipped by 5 bases and J by 6 bases; unmatched bases: 11. Germline-derived CDR1 and CDR2 are SGHTA and FQGNSA. As DNA, the CDR3 is TGTGCCAGCAGCCCCACTAGCGGGGGGCTTGCGGGCGAGCAGTACTTC. This translates into CASSPTSGGLAGEQYF.

The genes are TRBV4-3 and TRBJ2-7, with no clear D. Trimming removed 1 base from V and 0 bases from J, with 13 bases in between. Per the germline V gene, CDR1 is LGHNA and CDR2 is YSLEER. The CDR3 length is 16 residues. This CDR3 is CASSQGTGLSSYEQYF. The DNA of the CDR3 is TGCGCCAGCAGCCAAGGTACCGGCCTAAGCTCCTACGAGCAGTACTTC.

V gene TRBV6-1 combines with J gene TRBJ2-3, with a tentative D call TRBD2 (6 bases). V lost 3 bases to trimming and J lost 2 bases, with 15 bases between them. This CDR3 is built from 16 residues. The V gene's germline CDR1 is MNHNS and CDR2 SASEGT. CDR3 in amino acids: CASSDSSARVTDTQYF. The CDR3 nucleotides are TGTGCCAGCAGTGATTCTAGCGCGAGGGTCACAGATACGCAGTATTTT.

The rearrangement joins TRBV4-1 to TRBJ1-1, with D possibly TRBD1 on 5 matching bases. This CDR3 is 18 amino acids long. The germline CDR1 and CDR2 sequences are MGHRA and YSYEKL. Trimming shortened V by 4 bases and J by 0 bases, and 21 bases separated the two germline ends. CDR3 loop: CASSLTQLRQPMNTEAFF. DNA of the CDR3: TGCGCCAGCAGCCTCACCCAGCTAAGACAGCCGATGAACACTGAAGCTTTCTTT.

This clone was seen at least ten times. The chain carries TRBV25-1 and TRBJ1-2, with 10 bases matching TRBD1. Unmatched junction bases numbered 2, after V lost 7 bases and J lost 3 bases. CDR1 is MGHDK, CDR2 SYGVNS, per germline. This CDR3 is 13 amino acids long. The CDR3, as DNA: TGTGCCAGCATAGGGACAGGGGACTATGGCTACACCTTC. It codes for CASIGTGDYGYTF.

The CDR3, as DNA: TGCAGCGTTGAAAGGGAGGGCCGAAGTGTCAATGAGCAGTTCTTC. Protein: CSVEREGRSVNEQFF. The chain employs TRBV29-1 and TRBJ2-1; TRBD2 matches at 7 bases. The germline V gene has CDR1 SQVTM and CDR2 ANQGSEA. Trimming removed 2 bases from V and 6 bases from J; junction bases left unmatched: 10. The CDR3 is 15 residues long.

The V and J genes are TRBV29-1 and TRBJ1-1; the D is unclear. The CDR3 totals 10 residues. Germline V lookup: CDR1 SQVTM, CDR2 ANQGSEA. V was trimmed by 7 bases and J by 3 bases, leaving 6 bases between them. CDR3 amino acids: CSARDTEAFF. CDR3 in DNA: TGCAGCGCGCGAGACACTGAAGCTTTCTTT.

The rearrangement links TRBV30 to TRBJ1-3; D perhaps matches TRBD1 (5 bases). Germline V CDR1 and CDR2: GTSNPN, SVGIG (reference sequence). This CDR3 contains 14 residues. Trimming removed 6 bases from V and 2 bases from J, with 14 bases in between. This CDR3 reads CACIQGLAGNTIYF. CDR3 bases: TGTGCCTGCATTCAGGGCCTCGCTGGAAACACCATATATTTT.

This clone was detected only a few times. The chain links TRBV27 to TRBJ1-1; 7 bases line up with TRBD1. Germline assignment: CDR1 MNHEY and CDR2 SMNVEV (reference sequence). The CDR3 has 17 residues. J lost 0 bases, V lost 5 bases, and 12 bases had no gene match. CDR3 in amino acids: CASSGRDSRYLNTEAFF. In nucleotides, the CDR3 is TGTGCCAGCAGTGGCCGGGACAGCCGATATCTGAACACTGAAGCTTTCTTT.